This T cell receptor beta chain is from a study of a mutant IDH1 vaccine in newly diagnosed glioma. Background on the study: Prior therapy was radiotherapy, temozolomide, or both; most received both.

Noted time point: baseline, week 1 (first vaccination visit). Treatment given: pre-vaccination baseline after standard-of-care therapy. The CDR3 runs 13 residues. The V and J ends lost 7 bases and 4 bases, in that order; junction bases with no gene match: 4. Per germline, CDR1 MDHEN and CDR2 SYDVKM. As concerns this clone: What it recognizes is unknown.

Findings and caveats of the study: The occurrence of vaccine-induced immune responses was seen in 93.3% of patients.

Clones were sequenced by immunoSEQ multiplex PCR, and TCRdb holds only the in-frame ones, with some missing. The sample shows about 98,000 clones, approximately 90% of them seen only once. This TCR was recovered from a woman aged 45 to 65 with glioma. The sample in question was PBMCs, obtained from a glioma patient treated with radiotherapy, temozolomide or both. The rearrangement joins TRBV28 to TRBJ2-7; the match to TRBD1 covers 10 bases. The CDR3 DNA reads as TGTGCCAGCACATCGGGACAGGGGTACGAGCAGTACTTC. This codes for CASTSGQGYEQYF.